This TCR beta chain was identified in a study of a mutant IDH1 vaccine in newly diagnosed glioma. TCRdb's table, derived via immunoSEQ multiplex PCR, lists solely in-frame clones and lacks some. The sample shows 40,000 to 55,000 clones, 76% of them seen only once. The time point: week 35, safety follow-up. The content of each vaccine dose was 300 ug of mutant IDH1 20-mer peptide, and topical imiquimod accompanied it. As to this clone: Its antigen remains unidentified.

V was pared by 7 bases and J by 5 bases, with 17 bases between. Germline loops: CDR1 SQVTM, CDR2 ANQGSEA. The CDR3 sequence is 13 residues long. The sequence was collected from a middle-aged man with glioma. Source: PBMCs, taken from a glioma patient whose treatment included an IDH1 peptide vaccine. The genes are TRBV29-1 and TRBJ2-5; D gene uncertain. The CDR3 protein is CSDIGPEAETQYF. CDR3 DNA: TGCAGCGACATAGGGCCTGAGGCTGAGACCCAGTACTTC.